What follows is one TCR beta chain and its context. What it recognizes is unknown. Germline CDR1 MNHEY, CDR2 SMNVEV (reference sequence). V shed 0 bases and J shed 2 bases, with 8 bases lying between them. This CDR3 has 14 amino acids. The data stem from a study of cytomegalovirus exposure and HLA in healthy donors. General study points: Of the V segments, some could not be distinguished, including TRBV6-2 and TRBV6-3, and were excluded.

The PCR used 60 Vbeta and 13 Jbeta primers. Here immunoSEQ multiplex PCR was the method, and the copy in TCRdb shows in-frame clones only, minus some. The table includes under 200,000 clones, 82% detected once. V gene TRBV27 combines with J gene TRBJ2-7; TRBD2 is a possible D gene (5 bases). Sample: PBMCs. This sequence originates from a girl aged 10 to 17 in good health and CMV-seropositive. The CDR3: CASSLSAAPYEQYF. Written as DNA, the CDR3 is TGTGCCAGCAGTTTATCAGCGGCCCCCTACGAGCAGTACTTC.